These 12 T cell receptor beta chains came from one sample sequenced in a study of cytomegalovirus exposure and HLA in healthy donors. The PCR used 60 Vbeta and 13 Jbeta primers. Some clones are missing from TCRdb's copy, which holds only in-frame ones; the method was immunoSEQ multiplex PCR. The table shows some 120,000 clones, with around 77% occurring only once. Sequencing was carried out using PBMCs. These receptors were obtained from a man in his fifties in good health and CMV-seronegative.

This chain connects TRBV12-5 to TRBJ2-1, with 11 nucleotides matching TRBD2. The CDR3 length is 16 residues. With V trimmed by 7 bases and J by 5 bases, 10 bases remained unmatched. Germline CDR1 is LGHNT and CDR2 is FRNRAP. CDR3 DNA: TGTGCTAGTGCCAGCTCGAAACTAGCGGGAGACAATGAGCAGTTCTTC. Translation gives CASASSKLAGDNEQFF.

In this sample, this clone turned up a few times. This chain uses TRBV6-1 with TRBJ2-5; D is undetermined. V lost 2 bases to trimming and J lost 5 bases, with 12 bases between them. This CDR3 comprises 14 residues. CDR1 MNHNS and CDR2 SASEGT come from the germline V gene. The CDR3: CASSENGPGETQYF. The DNA of the CDR3 is TGTGCCAGCAGTGAAAATGGGCCTGGGGAGACCCAGTACTTC.

The chain combines TRBV6-5 with TRBJ2-1, with 7 nucleotides matching TRBD2. V lost 8 bases, J lost 6 bases, and 10 bases stayed unmatched. Germline CDR1 reads MNHEY; CDR2 reads SVGAGI. CDR3 length: 14 residues. This CDR3 is CASGGEGPTNEQFF. As DNA, the CDR3 is TGTGCCAGCGGGGGGGAGGGGCCGACCAATGAGCAGTTCTTC.

The CDR3 loop is CASSPGQGAREQFF. The CDR3 nucleotides read TGCGCCAGCAGCCCTGGACAGGGGGCAAGAGAGCAGTTCTTC. The chain uses TRBV5-1 and TRBJ2-1, with 11 bases fitting TRBD1. The V segment lost 4 bases and the J segment 10 bases; nucleotides outside the gene matches: 7. CDR1 SGHRS and CDR2 YFSETQ come from the germline V gene. This CDR3 is built from 14 residues.

The chain carries TRBV2 and TRBJ2-2, with TRBD1 as a possible D gene (6 bases). Trimming left V 4 bases short and J 1 base short, with 10 bases between. Germline values: CDR1 SNHLY, CDR2 FYNNEI. CDR3 length equals 15 residues. The DNA for the CDR3 is TGTGCCAGCAGTGGACCGGACAGGAACACCGGGGAGCTGTTTTTT. Translating it yields CASSGPDRNTGELFF.

In its sample, this clone was seen a few times. V is TRBV9 and J is TRBJ2-3; 8 nucleotides line up with TRBD2. This CDR3 is built from 15 residues. CDR1 is SGDLS, CDR2 YYNGEE, per germline. Trimming at V came to 3 bases and at J to 2 bases, leaving 5 bases not matched to a gene. CDR3 DNA: TGTGCCAGCAGCGACTTTAGCGGGGACACAGATACGCAGTATTTT. Translated: CASSDFSGDTDTQYF.

The chain recombines TRBV9 with TRBJ2-3; maybe TRBD1 (6 bases). This CDR3 has 14 amino acids. Germline CDR1 and CDR2: SGDLS and YYNGEE. Trimming cost V 4 bases and J 2 bases, with 11 bases left between them. The CDR3 reads CASSFRTVTDTQYF. CDR3 nucleotides: TGTGCCAGCAGCTTCCGGACAGTCACAGATACGCAGTATTTT.

The chain uses TRBV15 and TRBJ2-1; 9 bases map to TRBD2. Unmatched junction bases numbered 5, after V lost 1 base and J lost 7 bases. This CDR3 contains 15 residues. The germline CDR1 and CDR2 sequences are LNHNV and YYDKDF (reference sequence). The CDR3 region has the DNA TGTGCCACCAGCAGAGTTAGCGGGAGAGGGAATGAGCAGTTCTTC. This sequence encodes CATSRVSGRGNEQFF.

V is TRBV7-2 and J is TRBJ2-7, with 8 bases identical to TRBD1. The V segment lost 4 bases and the J segment 6 bases; nucleotides outside the gene matches: 5. This CDR3 contains 13 residues. Per the germline V gene, CDR1 is SGHTA and CDR2 is FQGNSA. The DNA of the CDR3 is TGTGCCAGCAGCTGGACAGGGATGGGCGAGCAGTACTTC. Protein: CASSWTGMGEQYF.

V and J are TRBV12-5 and TRBJ2-1; 9 nucleotides line up with TRBD2. The CDR3 totals 15 residues. V lost 6 bases and J lost 3; bases outside the gene matches: 6. Germline V gives CDR1 LGHNT, CDR2 FRNRAP. CDR3 nucleotide sequence: TGTGCTAGTGGGGGGGGACTAGCTGGCTACAATGAGCAGTTCTTC. Protein product: CASGGGLAGYNEQFF.

The rearrangement joins TRBV28 to TRBJ2-5; 8 bases agree with TRBD2. The CDR3 covers 14 residues. CDR1 and CDR2 from the germline V gene are MDHEN and SYDVKM. J gave up 6 bases and V 8 bases, and 11 bases lay outside the gene matches. The CDR3 DNA sequence: TGTGCCAGCTCCACGGGGGGGGGCTCGAAGACCCAGTACTTC. Its translation is CASSTGGGSKTQYF.

This clone has only a few counts. The chain recombines TRBV2 with TRBJ2-6; perhaps TRBD1 as D (5 bases). V lost 6 bases, J lost 2 bases, and 11 bases lay in between. The CDR3 is 15 amino acids. Germline V gives CDR1 SNHLY, CDR2 FYNNEI. CDR3 protein: CASSAGNPGANVLTF. The CDR3 nucleotides read TGTGCCAGCAGCGCAGGGAATCCTGGGGCCAACGTCCTGACTTTC.